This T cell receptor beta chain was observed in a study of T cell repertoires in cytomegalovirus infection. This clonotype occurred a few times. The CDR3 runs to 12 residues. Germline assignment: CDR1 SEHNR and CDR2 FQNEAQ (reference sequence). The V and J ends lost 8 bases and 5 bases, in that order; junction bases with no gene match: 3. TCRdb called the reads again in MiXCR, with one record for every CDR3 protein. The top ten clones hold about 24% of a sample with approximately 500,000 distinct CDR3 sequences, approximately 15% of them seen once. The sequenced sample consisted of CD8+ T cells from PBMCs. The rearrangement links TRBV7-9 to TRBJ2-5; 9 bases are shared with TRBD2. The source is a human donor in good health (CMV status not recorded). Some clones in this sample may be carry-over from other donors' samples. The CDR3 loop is CASVAGGETQYF. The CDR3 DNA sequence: TGTGCCAGCGTGGCGGGAGGGGAGACCCAGTACTTC. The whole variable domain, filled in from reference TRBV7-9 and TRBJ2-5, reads DTGVSQNPRHKITKRGQNVTFRCDPISEHNRLYWYRQTLGQGPEFLTYFQNEAQLEKSRLLSDRFSAERPKGSFSTLEIQRTEQGDSAMYLCASVAGGETQYFGPGTRLLVL.